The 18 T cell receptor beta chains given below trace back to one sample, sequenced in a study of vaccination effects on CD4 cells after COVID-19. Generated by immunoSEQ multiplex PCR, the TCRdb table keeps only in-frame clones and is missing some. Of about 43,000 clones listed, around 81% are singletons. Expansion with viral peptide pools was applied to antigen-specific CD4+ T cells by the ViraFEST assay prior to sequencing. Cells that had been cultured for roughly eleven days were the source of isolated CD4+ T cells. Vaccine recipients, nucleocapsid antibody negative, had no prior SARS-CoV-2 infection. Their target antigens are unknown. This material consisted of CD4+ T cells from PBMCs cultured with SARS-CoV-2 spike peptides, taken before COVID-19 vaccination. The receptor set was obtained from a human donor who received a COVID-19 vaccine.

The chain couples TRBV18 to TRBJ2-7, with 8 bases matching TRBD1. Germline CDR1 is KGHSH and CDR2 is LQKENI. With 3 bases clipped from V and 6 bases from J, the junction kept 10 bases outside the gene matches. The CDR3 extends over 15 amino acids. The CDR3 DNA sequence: TGTGCCAGCTCACCGACCGGACAGGGTGGGAGCGAGCAGTACGTC. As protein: CASSPTGQGGSEQYV.

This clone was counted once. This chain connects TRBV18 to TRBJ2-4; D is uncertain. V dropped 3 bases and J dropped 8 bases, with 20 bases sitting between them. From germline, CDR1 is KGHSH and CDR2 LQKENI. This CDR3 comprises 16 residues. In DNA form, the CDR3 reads TGTGCCAGCTCACCCGGCCGGTTGTGGTACGAGGACATTCAGTACTTC. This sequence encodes CASSPGRLWYEDIQYF. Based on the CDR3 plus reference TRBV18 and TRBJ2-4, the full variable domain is NAGVMQNPRHLVRRRGQEARLRCSPMKGHSHVYWYRQLPEEGLKFMVYLQKENIIDESGMPKERFSAEFPKEGPSILRIQQVVRGDSAAYFCASSPGRLWYEDIQYFGAGTRLSVL.

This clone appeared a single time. The CDR3: CATSDPHGPEGDEQYV. In nucleotides, the CDR3 is TGTGCCACCAGTGACCCTCACGGCCCGGAGGGGGACGAGCAGTACGTC. This chain joins TRBV24-1 and TRBJ2-7, with D perhaps being TRBD1 or TRBD2 (6 bases each). V was cut by 4 bases and J by 5 bases, with 20 bases left in between. The CDR3 is 16 amino acids. Germline V gives CDR1 KGHDR, CDR2 SFDVKD.

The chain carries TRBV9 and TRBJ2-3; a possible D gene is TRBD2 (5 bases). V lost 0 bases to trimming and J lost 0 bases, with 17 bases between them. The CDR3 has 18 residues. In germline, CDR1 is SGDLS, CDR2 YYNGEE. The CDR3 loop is CASSVGLRERSSTDTQYF. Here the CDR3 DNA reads TGTGCCAGCAGCGTAGGTTTAAGGGAGCGGTCTAGCACAGATACGCAGTATTTT.

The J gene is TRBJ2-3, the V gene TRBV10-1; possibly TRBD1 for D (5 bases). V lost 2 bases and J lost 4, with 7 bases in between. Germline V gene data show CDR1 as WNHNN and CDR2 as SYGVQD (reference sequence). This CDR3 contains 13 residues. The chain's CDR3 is CASSEDSPDTQYF. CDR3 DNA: TGCGCCAGCAGTGAGGACAGTCCAGATACGCAGTATTTT.

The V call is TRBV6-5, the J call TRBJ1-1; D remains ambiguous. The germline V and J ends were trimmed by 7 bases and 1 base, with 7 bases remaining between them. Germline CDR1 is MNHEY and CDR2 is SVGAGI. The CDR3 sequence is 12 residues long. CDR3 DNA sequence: TGTGCCAGCACTCGCCCGAACACTGAAGCTTTCTTT. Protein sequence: CASTRPNTEAFF.

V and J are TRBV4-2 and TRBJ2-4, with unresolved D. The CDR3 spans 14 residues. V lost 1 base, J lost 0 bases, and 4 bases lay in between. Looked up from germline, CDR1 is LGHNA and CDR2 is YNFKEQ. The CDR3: CASSQAVAKNIQYF. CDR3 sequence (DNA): TGTGCCAGCAGCCAAGCTGTAGCCAAAAACATTCAGTACTTC.

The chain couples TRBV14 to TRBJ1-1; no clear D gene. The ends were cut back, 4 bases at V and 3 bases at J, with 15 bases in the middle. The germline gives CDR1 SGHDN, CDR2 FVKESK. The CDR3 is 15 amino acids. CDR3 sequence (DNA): TGTGCCAGCAGCCTTCGTCCCGAAGAGGACACTGAAGCTTTCTTT. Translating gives CASSLRPEEDTEAFF.

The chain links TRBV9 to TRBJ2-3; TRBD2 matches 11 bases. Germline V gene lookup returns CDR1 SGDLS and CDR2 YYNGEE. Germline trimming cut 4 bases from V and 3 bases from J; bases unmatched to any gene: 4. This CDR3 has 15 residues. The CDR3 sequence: CASSIAGGQTDTQYF. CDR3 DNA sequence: TGTGCCAGCAGCATAGCGGGGGGGCAGACAGATACGCAGTATTTT.

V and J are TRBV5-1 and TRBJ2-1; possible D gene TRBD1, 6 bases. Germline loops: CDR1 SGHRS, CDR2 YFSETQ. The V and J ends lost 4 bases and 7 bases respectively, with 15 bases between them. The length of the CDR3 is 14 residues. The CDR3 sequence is CASSPGQLGNEQFF. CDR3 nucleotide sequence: TGCGCCAGCAGCCCAGGACAGTTGGGGAATGAGCAGTTCTTC.

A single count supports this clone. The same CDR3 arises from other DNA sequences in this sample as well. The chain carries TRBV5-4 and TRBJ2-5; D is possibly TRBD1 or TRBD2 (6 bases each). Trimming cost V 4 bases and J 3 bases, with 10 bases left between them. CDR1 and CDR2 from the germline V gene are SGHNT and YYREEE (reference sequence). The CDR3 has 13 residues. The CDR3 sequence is CASSLRGEETQYF. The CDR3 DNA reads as TGTGCCAGCAGCCTTAGGGGGGAAGAGACCCAGTACTTC. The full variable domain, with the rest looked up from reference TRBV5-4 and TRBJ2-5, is ETGVTQSPTHLIKTRGQQVTLRCSSQSGHNTVSWYQQALGQGPQFIFQYYREEENGRGNFPPRFSGLQFPNYSSELNVNALELDDSALYLCASSLRGEETQYFGPGTRLLVL.

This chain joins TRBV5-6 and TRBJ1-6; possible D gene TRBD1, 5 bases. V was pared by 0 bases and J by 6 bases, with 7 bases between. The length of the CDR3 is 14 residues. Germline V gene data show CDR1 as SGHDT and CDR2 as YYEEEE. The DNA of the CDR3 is TGTGCCAGCAGCTTGGAAGGGGTTAATTCACCCCTCCACTTT. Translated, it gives CASSLEGVNSPLHF.

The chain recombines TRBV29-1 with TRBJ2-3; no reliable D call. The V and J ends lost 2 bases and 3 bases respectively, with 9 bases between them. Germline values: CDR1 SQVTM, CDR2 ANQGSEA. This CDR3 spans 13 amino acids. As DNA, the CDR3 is TGCAGCGTTGAAAGGGTCAGGACAGATACGCAGTATTTT. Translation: CSVERVRTDTQYF.

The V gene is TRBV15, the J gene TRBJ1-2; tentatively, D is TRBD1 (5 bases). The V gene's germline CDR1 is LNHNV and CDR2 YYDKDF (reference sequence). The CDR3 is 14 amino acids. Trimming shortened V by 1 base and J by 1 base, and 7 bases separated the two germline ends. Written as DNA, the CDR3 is TGTGCCACCAGCAGAGGGGGGGATAACTATGGCTACACCTTC. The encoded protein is CATSRGGDNYGYTF.

CDR3 DNA sequence: TGTGCCAGCAGCCATACTGGACAGGGAGAGACCCAGTACTTC. Encoded protein: CASSHTGQGETQYF. V gene TRBV3-1 (or the pseudogene TRBV3-2) combines with J gene TRBJ2-5, with TRBD1 matching over 8 bases. The germline V gene encodes CDR1 LGHDT and CDR2 YNNKEL (reference sequence). CDR3 length equals 14 residues. V lost 3 bases, J lost 4 bases, and 4 bases stayed unmatched.

The CDR3: CASSEFPGGVTGELFF. The CDR3 DNA follows: TGTGCCAGCAGTGAGTTTCCAGGGGGCGTTACCGGGGAGCTGTTTTTT. V usage is TRBV2 and J usage is TRBJ2-2; the match to TRBD1 covers 8 bases. The CDR3 covers 16 residues. With V trimmed by 3 bases and J by 5 bases, 8 bases remained unmatched. From germline, CDR1 is SNHLY and CDR2 FYNNEI.

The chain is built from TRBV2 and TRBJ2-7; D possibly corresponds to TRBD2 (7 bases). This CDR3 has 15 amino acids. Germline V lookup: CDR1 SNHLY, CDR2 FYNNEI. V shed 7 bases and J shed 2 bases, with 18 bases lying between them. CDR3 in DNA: TGTGCCAGCATGCTCCAACTGGGGGGGCCCTACGAGCAGTACGTC. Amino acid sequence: CASMLQLGGPYEQYV.

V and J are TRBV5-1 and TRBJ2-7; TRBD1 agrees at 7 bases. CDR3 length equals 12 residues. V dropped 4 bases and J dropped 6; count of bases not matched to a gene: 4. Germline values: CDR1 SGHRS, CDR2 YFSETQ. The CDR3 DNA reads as TGCGCCAGCAGCGCCGACAGGGCCGAGCAGTACGTC. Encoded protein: CASSADRAEQYV.